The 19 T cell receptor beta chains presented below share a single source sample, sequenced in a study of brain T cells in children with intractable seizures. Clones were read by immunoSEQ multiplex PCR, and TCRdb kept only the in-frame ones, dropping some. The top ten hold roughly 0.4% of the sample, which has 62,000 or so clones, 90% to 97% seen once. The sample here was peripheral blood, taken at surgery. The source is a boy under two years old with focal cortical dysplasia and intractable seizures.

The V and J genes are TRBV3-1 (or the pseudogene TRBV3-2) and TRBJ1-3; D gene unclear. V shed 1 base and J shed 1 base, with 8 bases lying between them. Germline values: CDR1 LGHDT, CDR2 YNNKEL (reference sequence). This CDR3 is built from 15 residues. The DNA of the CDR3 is TGTGCCAGCAGCCAAGGAGTGGGTTCTGGAAACACCATATATTTT. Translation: CASSQGVGSGNTIYF.

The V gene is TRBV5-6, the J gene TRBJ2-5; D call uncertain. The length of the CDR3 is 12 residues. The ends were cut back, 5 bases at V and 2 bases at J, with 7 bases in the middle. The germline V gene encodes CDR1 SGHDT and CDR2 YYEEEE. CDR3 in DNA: TGTGCCAGCAGTTTAAATCAAGAGACCCAGTACTTC. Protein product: CASSLNQETQYF.

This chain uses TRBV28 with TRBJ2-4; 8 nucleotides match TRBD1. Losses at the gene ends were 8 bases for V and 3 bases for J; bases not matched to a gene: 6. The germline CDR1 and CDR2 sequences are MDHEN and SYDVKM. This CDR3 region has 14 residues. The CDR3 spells CASERQGNKNIQYF. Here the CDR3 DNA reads TGTGCCAGCGAGAGACAGGGGAACAAAAACATTCAGTACTTC.

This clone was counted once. The CDR3 DNA sequence: TGTGCCACCAGCGTCCTCGGGGGCGGGGATGGCTACACCTTC. It codes for CATSVLGGGDGYTF. The rearrangement links TRBV15 to TRBJ1-2; TRBD1 might be the D (6 bases). V was trimmed by 5 bases and J by 6 bases, leaving 16 bases between them. The germline V gene encodes CDR1 LNHNV and CDR2 YYDKDF (reference sequence). The CDR3 runs 14 residues. Supplemented by reference TRBV15 and TRBJ1-2, the full variable domain reads DAMVIQNPRYQVTQFGKPVTLSCSQTLNHNVMYWYQQKSSQAPKLLFHYYDKDFNNEADTPDNFQSRRPNTSFCFLDIRSPGLGDTAMYLCATSVLGGGDGYTFGSGTRLTVV.

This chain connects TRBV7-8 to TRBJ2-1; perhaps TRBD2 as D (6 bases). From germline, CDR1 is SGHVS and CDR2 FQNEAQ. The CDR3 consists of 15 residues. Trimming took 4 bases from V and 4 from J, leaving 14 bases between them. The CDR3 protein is CASSWALAVYNEQFF. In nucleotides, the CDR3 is TGTGCCAGCAGCTGGGCCTTAGCGGTGTACAATGAGCAGTTCTTC.

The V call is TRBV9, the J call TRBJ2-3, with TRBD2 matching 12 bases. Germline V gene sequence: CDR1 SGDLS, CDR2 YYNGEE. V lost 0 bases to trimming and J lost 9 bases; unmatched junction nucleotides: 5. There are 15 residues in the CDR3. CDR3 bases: TGTGCCAGCAGCGTAGAACTAGCGGGGGGTCCAACGCAGTATTTT. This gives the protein CASSVELAGGPTQYF.

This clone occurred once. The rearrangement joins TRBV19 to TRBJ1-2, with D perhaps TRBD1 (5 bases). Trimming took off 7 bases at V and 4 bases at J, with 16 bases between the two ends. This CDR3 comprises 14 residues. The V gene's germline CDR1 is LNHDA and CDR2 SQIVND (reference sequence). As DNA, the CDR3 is TGTGCCAGTACCTTCGACAGATTCGGCTATGGCTACACCTTC. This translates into CASTFDRFGYGYTF.

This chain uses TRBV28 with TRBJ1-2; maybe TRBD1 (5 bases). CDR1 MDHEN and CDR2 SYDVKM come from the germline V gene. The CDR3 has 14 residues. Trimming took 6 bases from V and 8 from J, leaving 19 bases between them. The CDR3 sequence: CASSLVRRAVGYTF. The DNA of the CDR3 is TGTGCCAGCAGCCTCGTCCGCAGGGCCGTGGGCTACACCTTC.

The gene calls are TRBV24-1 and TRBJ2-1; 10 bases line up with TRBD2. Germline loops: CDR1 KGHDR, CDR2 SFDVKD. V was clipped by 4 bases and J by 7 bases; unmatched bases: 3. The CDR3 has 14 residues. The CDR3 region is CATSDLSGRNEQFF. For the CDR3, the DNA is TGTGCCACCAGTGACCTTAGCGGGAGGAATGAGCAGTTCTTC.

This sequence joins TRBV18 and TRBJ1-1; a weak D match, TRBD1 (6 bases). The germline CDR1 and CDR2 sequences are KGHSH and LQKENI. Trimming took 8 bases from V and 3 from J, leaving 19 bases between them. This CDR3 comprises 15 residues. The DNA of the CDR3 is TGTGCCAGCGAACCCGTGACCGAGGGGGACACTGAAGCTTTCTTT. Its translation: CASEPVTEGDTEAFF.

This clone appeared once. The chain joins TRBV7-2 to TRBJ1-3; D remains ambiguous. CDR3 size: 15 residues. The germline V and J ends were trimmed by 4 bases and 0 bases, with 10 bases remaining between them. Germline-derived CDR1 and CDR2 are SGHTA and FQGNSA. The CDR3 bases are TGTGCCAGCAGCTCAGAGGTGATCTCTGGAAACACCATATATTTT. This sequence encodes CASSSEVISGNTIYF.

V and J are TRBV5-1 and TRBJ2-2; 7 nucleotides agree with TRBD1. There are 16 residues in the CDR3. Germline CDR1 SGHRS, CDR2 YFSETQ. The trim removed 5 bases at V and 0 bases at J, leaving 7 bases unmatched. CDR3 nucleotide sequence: TGCGCCAGCAGGCCACGACAGGGAGCGAACACCGGGGAGCTGTTTTTT. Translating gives CASRPRQGANTGELFF.

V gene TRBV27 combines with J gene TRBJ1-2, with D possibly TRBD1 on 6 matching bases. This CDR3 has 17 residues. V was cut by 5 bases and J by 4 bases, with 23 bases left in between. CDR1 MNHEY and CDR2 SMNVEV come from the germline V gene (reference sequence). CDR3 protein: CASSLRVGAGLGYGYTF. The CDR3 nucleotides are TGTGCCAGCAGTCTAAGGGTGGGGGCAGGGTTAGGCTATGGCTACACCTTC.

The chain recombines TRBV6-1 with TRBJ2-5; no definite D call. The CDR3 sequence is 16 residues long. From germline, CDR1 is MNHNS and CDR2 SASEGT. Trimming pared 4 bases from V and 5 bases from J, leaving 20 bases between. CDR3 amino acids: CASSGSFFGFRETQYF. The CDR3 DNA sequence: TGTGCCAGCAGTGGGAGTTTTTTTGGGTTCCGGGAGACCCAGTACTTC.

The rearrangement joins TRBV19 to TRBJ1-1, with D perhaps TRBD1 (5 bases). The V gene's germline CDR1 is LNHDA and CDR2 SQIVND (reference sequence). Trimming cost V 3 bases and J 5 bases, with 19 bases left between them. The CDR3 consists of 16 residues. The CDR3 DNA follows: TGTGCCAGTAGTATCCGAGGTTCAGGGTTAGGTACTGAAGCTTTCTTT. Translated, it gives CASSIRGSGLGTEAFF.

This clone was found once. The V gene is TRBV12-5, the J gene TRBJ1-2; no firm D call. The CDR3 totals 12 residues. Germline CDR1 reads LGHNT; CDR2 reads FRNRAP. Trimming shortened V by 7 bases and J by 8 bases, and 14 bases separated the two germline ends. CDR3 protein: CASAESGGGYTF. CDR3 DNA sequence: TGTGCTAGTGCCGAATCGGGAGGGGGCTACACCTTC.

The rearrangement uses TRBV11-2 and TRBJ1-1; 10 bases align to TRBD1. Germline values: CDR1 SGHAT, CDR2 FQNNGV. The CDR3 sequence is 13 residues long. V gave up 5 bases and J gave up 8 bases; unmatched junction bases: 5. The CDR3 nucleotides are TGTGCCAGCAGCCCGGACAGGGGGTGGGAAGCTTTCTTT. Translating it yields CASSPDRGWEAFF.

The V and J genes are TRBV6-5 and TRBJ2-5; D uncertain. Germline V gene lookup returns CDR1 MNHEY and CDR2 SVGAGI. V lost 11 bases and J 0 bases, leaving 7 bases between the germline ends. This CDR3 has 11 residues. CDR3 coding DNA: TGTGCCGCAATTTACCAAGAGACCCAGTACTTC. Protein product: CAAIYQETQYF.

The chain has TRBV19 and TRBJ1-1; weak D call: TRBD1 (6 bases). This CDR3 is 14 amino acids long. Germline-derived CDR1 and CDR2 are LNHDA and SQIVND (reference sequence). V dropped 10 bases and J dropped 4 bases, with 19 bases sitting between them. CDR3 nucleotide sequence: TGTGCCACCATTAGTAGGGGGGGGAGCACTGAAGCTTTCTTT. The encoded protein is CATISRGGSTEAFF. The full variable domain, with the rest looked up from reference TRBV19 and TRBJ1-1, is DGGITQSPKYLFRKEGQNVTLSCEQNLNHDAMYWYRQDPGQGLRLIYYSQIVNDFQKGDIAEGYSVSREKKESFPLTVTSAQKNPTAFYLCATISRGGSTEAFFGQGTRLTVV.